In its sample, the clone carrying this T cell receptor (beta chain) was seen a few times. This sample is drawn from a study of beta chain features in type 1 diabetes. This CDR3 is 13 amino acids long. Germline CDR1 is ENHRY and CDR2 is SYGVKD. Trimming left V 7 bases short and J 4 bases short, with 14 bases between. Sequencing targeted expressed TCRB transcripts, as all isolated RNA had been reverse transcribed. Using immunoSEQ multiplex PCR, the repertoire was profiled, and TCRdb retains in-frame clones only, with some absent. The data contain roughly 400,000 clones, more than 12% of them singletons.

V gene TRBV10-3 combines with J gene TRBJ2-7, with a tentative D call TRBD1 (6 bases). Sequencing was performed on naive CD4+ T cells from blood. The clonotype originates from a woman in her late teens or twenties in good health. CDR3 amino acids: CAITNREPYEQYF. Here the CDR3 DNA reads TGTGCCATCACTAACAGGGAGCCTTACGAGCAGTACTTC.